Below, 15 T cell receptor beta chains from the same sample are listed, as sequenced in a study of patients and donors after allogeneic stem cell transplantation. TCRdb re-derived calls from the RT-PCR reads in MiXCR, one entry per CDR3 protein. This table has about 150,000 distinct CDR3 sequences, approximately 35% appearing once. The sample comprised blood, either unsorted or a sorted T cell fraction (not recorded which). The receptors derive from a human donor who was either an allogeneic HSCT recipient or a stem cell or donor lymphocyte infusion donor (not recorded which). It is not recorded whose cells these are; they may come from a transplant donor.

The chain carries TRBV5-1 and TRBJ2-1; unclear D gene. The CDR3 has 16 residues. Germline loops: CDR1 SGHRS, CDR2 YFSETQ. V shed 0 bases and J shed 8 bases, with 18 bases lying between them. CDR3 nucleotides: TGCGCCAGCAGCTTGGAAGGTCTAGGCGCTTGGGATGAGCAGTTCTTC. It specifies CASSLEGLGAWDEQFF.

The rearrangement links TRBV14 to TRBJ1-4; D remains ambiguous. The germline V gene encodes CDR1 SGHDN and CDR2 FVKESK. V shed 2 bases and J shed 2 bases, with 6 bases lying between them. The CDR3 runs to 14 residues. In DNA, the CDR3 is TGTGCCAGCAGCCAACGGGCGACTAATGAAAAACTGTTTTTT. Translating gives CASSQRATNEKLFF.

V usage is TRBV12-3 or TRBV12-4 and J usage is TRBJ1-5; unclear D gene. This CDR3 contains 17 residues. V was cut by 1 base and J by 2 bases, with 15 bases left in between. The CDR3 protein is CASSLGHLIWGNQPQHF. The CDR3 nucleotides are TGTGCCAGCAGTTTAGGGCACCTGATCTGGGGCAATCAGCCCCAGCATTTT.

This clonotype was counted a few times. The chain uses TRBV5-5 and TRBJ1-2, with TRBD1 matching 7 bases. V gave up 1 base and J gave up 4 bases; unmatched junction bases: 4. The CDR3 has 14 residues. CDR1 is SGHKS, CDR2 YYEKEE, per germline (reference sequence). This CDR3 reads CASSLFQGGYGYTF. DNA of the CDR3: TGTGCCAGCAGCTTGTTCCAGGGGGGCTATGGCTACACCTTC.

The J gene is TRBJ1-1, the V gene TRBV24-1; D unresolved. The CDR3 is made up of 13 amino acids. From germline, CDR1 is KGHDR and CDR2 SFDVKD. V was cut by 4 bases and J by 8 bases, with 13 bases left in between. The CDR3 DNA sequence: TGTGCCACCAGTGACCACGGTGGGCGGGAAGCTTTCTTT. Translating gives CATSDHGGREAFF.

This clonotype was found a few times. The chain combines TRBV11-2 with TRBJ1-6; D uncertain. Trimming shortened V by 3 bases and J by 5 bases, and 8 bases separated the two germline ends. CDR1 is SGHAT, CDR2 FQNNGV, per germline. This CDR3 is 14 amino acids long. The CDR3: CASSFWTDNSPLHF. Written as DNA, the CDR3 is TGTGCCAGCAGCTTCTGGACGGATAATTCACCCCTCCACTTT.

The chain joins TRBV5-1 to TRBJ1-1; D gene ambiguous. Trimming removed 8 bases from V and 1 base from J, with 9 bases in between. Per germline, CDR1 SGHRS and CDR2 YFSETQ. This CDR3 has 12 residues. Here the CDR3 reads CASGEGNTEAFF. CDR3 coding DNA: TGCGCCAGTGGGGAGGGGAACACTGAAGCTTTCTTT. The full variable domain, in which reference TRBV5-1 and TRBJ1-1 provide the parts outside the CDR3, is KAGVTQTPRYLIKTRGQQVTLSCSPISGHRSVSWYQQTPGQGLQFLFEYFSETQRNKGNFPGRFSGRQFSNSRSEMNVSTLELGDSALYLCASGEGNTEAFFGQGTRLTVV.

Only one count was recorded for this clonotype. CDR3 residues: CASRNTGENTEAFF. In DNA form, the CDR3 reads TGTGCCAGTAGGAACACAGGGGAGAACACTGAAGCTTTCTTT. The chain links TRBV19 to TRBJ1-1; TRBD1 matches 7 bases. Trimming removed 6 bases from V and 1 base from J; junction bases left unmatched: 5. CDR3 length equals 14 residues. Germline V CDR1 and CDR2: LNHDA, SQIVND (reference sequence).

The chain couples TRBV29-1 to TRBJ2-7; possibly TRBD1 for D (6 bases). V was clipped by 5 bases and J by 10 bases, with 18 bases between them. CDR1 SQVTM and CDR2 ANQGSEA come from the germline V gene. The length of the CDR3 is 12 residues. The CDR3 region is CSVLTGDGGQYV. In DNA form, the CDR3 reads TGCAGCGTTCTGACAGGCGATGGGGGTCAGTACGTC.

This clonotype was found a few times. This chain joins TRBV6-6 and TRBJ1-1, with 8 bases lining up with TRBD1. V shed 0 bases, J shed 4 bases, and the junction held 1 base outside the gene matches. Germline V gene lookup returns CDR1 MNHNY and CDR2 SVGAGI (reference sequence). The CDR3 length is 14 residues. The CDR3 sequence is CASSYSDRVTEAFF. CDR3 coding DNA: TGTGCCAGCAGTTACTCGGACAGGGTCACTGAAGCTTTCTTT.

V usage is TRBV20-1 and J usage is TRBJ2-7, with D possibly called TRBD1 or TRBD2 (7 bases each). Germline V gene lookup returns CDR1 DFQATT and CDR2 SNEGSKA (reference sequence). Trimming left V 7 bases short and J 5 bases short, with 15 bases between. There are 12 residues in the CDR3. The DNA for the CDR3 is TGCAGTGTAAGCAGGGGGAGGGACGAGCAGTACTTC. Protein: CSVSRGRDEQYF.

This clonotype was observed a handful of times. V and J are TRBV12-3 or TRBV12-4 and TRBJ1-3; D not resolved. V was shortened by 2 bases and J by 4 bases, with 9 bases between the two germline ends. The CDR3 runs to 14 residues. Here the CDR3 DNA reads TGTGCCAGCAGTTTACCCCCCGCAGGAAACACCATATATTTT. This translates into CASSLPPAGNTIYF.

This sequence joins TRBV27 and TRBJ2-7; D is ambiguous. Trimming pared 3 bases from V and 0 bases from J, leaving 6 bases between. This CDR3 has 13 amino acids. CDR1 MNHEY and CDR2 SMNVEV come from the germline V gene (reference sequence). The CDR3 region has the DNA TGTGCCAGCAGTTTCTTTAACTCCTACGAGCAGTACTTC. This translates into CASSFFNSYEQYF.

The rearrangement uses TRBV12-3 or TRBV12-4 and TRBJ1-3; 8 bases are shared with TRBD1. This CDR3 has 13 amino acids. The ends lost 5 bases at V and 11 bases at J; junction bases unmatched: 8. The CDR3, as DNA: TGTGCCAGCAGTCTGGACAGGGACATTCCCATATATTTT. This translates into CASSLDRDIPIYF.

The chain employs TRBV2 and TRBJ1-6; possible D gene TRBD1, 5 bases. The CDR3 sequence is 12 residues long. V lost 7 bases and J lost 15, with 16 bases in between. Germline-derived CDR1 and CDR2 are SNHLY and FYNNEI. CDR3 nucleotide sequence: TGTGCCAGCACTGAGGGGCCCACTCACCTCCACTTT. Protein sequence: CASTEGPTHLHF.